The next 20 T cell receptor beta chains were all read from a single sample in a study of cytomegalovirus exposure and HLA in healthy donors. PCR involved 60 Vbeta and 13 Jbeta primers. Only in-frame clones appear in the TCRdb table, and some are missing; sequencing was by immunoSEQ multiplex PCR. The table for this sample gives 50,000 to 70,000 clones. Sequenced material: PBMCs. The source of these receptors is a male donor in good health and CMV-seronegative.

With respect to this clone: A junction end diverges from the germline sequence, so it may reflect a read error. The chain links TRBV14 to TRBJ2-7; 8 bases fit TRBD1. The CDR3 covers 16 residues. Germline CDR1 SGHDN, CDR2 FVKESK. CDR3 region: CAGSQRQGTPSYEQYF. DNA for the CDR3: TGTGCCGGCAGCCAACGACAGGGGACCCCTTCCTACGAGCAGTACTTC.

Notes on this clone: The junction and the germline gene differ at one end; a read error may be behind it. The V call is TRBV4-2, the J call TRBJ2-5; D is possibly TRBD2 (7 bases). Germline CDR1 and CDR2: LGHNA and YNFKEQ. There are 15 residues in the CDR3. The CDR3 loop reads CASSQDKGGQENQYF. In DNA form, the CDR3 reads TGTGCCAGCAGCCAAGATAAGGGGGGGCAGGAGAACCAGTACTTC.

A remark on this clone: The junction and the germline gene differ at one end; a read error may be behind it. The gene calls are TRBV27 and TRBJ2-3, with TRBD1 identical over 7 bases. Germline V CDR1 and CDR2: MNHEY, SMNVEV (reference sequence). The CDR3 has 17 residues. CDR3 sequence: CASSPMRGRPTTDKQYF. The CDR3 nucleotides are TGTGCCAGCAGCCCGATGAGGGGGCGCCCTACCACAGATAAGCAGTATTTT.

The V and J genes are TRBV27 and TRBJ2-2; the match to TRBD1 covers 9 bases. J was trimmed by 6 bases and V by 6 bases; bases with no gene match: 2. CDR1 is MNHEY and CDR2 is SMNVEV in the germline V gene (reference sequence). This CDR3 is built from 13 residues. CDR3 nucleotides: TGTGCCAGCAGGACAGGGGGGGCCGGGGAGCTGTTTTTT. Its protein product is CASRTGGAGELFF.

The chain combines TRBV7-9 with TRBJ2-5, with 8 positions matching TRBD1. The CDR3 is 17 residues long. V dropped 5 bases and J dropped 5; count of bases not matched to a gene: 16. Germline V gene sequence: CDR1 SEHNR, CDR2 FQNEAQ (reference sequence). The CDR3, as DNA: TGTGCCAGCAGCGTAAAAGTGGTCACAGGGGGTGGGGAGACCCAGTACTTC. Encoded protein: CASSVKVVTGGGETQYF.

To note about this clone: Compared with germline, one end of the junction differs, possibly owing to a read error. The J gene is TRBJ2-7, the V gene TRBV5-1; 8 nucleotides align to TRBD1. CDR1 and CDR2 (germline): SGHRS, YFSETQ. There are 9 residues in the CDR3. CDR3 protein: CASAGQGNF. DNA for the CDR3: TGCGCCAGCGCAGGACAGGGAAACTTC.

CDR3 nucleotide sequence: TGCGCCAGCAGCTTCACTAGCGGGGCCTCCTACGAGCAGTACTTC. Its translation is CASSFTSGASYEQYF. This chain joins TRBV5-1 and TRBJ2-7; 10 bases line up with TRBD2. Germline values: CDR1 SGHRS, CDR2 YFSETQ. This CDR3 has 15 residues. Trimming removed 2 bases from V and 0 bases from J; junction bases left unmatched: 2.

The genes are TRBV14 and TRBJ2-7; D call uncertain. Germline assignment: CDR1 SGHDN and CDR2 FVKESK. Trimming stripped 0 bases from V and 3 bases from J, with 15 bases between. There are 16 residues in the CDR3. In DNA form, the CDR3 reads TGTGCCAGCAGCCAAGATGCAGGCAGAGTGTTCTACGAGCAGTACTTC. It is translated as CASSQDAGRVFYEQYF.

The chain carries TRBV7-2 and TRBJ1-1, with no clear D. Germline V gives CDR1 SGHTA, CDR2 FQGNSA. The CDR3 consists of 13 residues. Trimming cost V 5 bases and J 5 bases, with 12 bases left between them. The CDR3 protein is CASSRSEGTEAFF. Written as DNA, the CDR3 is TGTGCCAGCAGCCGAAGCGAGGGAACTGAAGCTTTCTTT.

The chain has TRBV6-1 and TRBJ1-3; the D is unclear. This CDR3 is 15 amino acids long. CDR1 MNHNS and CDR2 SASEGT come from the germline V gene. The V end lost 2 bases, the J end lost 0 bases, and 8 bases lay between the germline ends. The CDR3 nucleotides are TGTGCCAGCAGTGAAATGATGAGCTCTGGAAACACCATATATTTT. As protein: CASSEMMSSGNTIYF.

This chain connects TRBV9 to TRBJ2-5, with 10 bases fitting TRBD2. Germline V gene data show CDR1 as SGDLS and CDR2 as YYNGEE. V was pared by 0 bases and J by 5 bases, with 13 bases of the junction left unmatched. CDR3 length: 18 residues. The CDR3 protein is CASSVGGMVAGGGETQYF. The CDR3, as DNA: TGTGCCAGCAGCGTAGGTGGTATGGTAGCGGGGGGCGGGGAGACCCAGTACTTC.

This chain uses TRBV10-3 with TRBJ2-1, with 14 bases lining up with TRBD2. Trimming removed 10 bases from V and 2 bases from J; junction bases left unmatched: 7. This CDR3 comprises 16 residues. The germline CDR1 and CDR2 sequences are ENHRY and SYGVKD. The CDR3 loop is CASGTSGGPTYNEQFF. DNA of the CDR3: TGTGCCAGCGGGACTAGCGGGGGACCAACCTACAATGAGCAGTTCTTC.

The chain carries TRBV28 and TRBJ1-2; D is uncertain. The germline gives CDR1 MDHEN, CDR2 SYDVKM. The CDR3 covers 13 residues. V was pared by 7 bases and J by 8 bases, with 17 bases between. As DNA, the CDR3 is TGTGCCAGCACCGAACCGGGGTTTGAAGGCTACACCTTC. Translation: CASTEPGFEGYTF.

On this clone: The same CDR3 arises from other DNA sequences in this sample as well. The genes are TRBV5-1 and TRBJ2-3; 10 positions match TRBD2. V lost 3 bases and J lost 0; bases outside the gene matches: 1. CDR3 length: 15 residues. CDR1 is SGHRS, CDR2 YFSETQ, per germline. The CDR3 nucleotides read TGCGCCAGCAGCTCACTAGCGGGGAGCACAGATACGCAGTATTTT. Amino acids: CASSSLAGSTDTQYF.

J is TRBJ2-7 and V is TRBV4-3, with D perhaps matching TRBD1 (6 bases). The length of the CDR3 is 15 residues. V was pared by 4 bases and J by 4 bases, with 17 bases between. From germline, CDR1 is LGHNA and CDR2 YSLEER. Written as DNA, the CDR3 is TGCGCCAGCAGCCCTTCTACAGGGTTTGCGTACGAGCAGTACTTC. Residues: CASSPSTGFAYEQYF.

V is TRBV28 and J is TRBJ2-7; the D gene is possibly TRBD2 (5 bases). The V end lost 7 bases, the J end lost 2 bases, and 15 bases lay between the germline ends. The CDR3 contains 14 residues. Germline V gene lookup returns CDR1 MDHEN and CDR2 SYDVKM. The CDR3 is CASTPGGSTYEQYF. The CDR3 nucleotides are TGTGCCAGCACCCCAGGCGGGTCGACCTACGAGCAGTACTTC.

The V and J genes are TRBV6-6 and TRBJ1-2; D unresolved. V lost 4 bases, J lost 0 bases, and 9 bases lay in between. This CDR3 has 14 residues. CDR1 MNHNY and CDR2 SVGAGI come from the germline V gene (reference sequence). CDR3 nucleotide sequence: TGTGCCAGCAGTTGGGAGGGAGCTAACTATGGCTACACCTTC. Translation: CASSWEGANYGYTF.

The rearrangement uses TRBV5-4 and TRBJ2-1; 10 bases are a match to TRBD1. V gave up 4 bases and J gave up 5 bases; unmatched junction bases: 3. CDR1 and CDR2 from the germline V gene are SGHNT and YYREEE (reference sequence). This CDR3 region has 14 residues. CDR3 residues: CASSPDRGDNEQFF. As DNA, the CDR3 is TGTGCCAGCAGCCCGGACAGGGGGGACAATGAGCAGTTCTTC.

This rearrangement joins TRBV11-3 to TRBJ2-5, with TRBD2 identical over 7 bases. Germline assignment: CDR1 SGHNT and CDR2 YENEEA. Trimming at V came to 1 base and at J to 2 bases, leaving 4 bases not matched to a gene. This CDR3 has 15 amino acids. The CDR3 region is CASSLGSAGQETQYF. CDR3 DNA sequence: TGTGCCAGCAGCTTAGGGTCAGCGGGGCAAGAGACCCAGTACTTC.

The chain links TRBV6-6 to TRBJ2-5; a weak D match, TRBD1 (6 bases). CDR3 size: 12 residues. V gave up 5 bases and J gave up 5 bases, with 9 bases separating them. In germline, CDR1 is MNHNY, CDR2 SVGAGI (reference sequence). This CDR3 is CASSPGAETQYF. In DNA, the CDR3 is TGTGCCAGCAGTCCAGGGGCCGAGACCCAGTACTTC.